This T cell receptor (beta chain) was captured in a study of cytomegalovirus exposure and HLA in healthy donors. Sequencing was performed with immunoSEQ multiplex PCR; in TCRdb, only in-frame clones are kept and a portion is missing. The sample shows over 100,000 clones, 89% of them seen only once. The CDR3 has 15 amino acids. The V segment lost 0 bases and the J segment 7 bases; nucleotides outside the gene matches: 3. Germline assignment: CDR1 SGHNT and CDR2 YENEEA. While the first cohort had 600 to 800 subjects, the donors belonged to the separate validation cohort of about 110 subjects. The chain carries TRBV11-3 and TRBJ2-1; 10 bases map to TRBD1. The material sequenced was PBMCs. The TCR sequence derives from a woman aged 18 to 35 in good health and CMV-seronegative. The CDR3 DNA reads as TGTGCCAGCAGCTTAGATGGGACAGGGGATAATGAGCAGTTCTTC. Its protein product is CASSLDGTGDNEQFF.